The sequence of this T cell receptor beta chain was determined in a study of T cells in Graves' hyperthyroidism and ophthalmopathy. This clonotype was counted ten times or more. The TCR beta CDR3 regions underwent amplification using RNA transcripts as the source. During a first-round RT-PCR of the TCR CDR3, the HTBI primer set was used. TCRdb ran MiXCR on the multiplex PCR reads and lists one entry per CDR3 protein. The table has roughly 700,000 distinct CDR3 sequences, roughly 17% seen once. Germline CDR1 reads MNHEY; CDR2 reads SMNVEV (reference sequence). V was shortened by 4 bases and J by 10 bases, with 17 bases between the two germline ends. CDR3 size: 14 residues.

The gene calls are TRBV27 and TRBJ2-1; D is ambiguous. Sequencing was performed on blood. The receptor comes from a man aged 45-65 years with Graves' hyperthyroidism. CDR3 region: CASSYSDSAREQFF. CDR3 nucleotide sequence: TGTGCCAGCAGTTACTCAGACTCCGCCCGAGAGCAGTTCTTC.